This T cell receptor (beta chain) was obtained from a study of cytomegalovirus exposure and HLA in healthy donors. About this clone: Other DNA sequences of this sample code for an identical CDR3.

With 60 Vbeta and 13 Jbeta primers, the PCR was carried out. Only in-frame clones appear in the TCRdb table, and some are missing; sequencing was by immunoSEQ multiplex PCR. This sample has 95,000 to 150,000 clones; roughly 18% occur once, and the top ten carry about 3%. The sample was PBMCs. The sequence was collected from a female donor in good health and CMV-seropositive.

The DNA for the CDR3 is TGCGCCAGCAGCTTGGCCGGGAGCTCCTACGAGCAGTACTTC. Translation: CASSLAGSSYEQYF. The chain is built from TRBV5-1 and TRBJ2-7; TRBD2 might be the D (6 bases). Between the trimmed V and J ends, which lost 0 bases and 0 bases, there was a span of 7 bases. The CDR3 is 14 amino acids. Germline-derived CDR1 and CDR2 are SGHRS and YFSETQ.